This entry concerns a single TCR beta chain. Its antigen is unknown. Base qualities were left out, and no much larger clone turns up one base away. Each collaborating institution followed its own protocols to collect whole blood in K2EDTA tubes. For TCRbeta analysis, collaborator samples were shipped as frozen whole blood, as isolated PBMCs, or as DNA extracted from either sample type. The CDR3 covers 16 residues, taking in both the cysteine and the phenylalanine. Only the CDR3 DNA is retained, 48 bases long and in frame from the first base. V was cut back by 6 bases and J by 5 bases, leaving a gap of 20 bases between them. As encoded in the germline V gene, CDR1 is MNHEY while CDR2 is SVGEGT. TCRbeta CDR3 regions were amplified from genomic DNA by means of the immunoSEQ Assay, a bias-controlled multiplex PCR. Processing in the source paper ran as follows. The number of nucleated cells in each sample was estimated by amplification of reference gene primers within the assay. To quantify the absolute abundance of each unique TCRbeta CDR3 rearrangement, sequence reads were collapsed and filtered. Productive Simpson clonality was computed per sample as the square root of Simpson's diversity index over productive rearrangements. Held by TCRdb, this immuneACCESS table contains in-frame sequences only and omits some clones. Under half of the omission traces to an unresolved V gene where checked; the cause of the rest is unknown. The V and J calls and clone size are taken from that table; D and trimming were inferred from the DNA. The sample data list approximately 140,000 clones, and about 80% of these were observed just once. About 9.9% of the sample goes to the ten largest clones.

This specimen comes from a study of blood T cell repertoires in COVID-19 (dated by TCRdb to 2020 to 2022). With respect to the entire study: Samples covering the acute and convalescent phases of COVID-19 were provided by collaborators in the United States, Italy and Spain. The prospective study material was composed of cDNA or gDNA derived from T cells, B-cell-depleted T cells, or PBMCs. Subjects who had been exposed to COVID-19, were actively infected with it, or had recovered from it provided the deeply sampled blood TCRbeta repertoires that made up the dataset. A freely available public database, intended as a resource for researchers studying the immune response to SARS-CoV-2, is where the repertoires were released. Samples were obtained from the ongoing ImmuneRACE study (first 160 participants) and from over a thousand subjects provided by 6 global collaborators. The sample metadata nearly always contained a de-identified subject ID, COVID-19 status, age in years and sex. Where HLA class I and class II types were available, the types were taken from metadata supplied by the sample provider, not from assay-based typing.

The paper as a whole reports these results and caveats: How much clinical and demographic metadata was included differed by source and by participant, and the metadata was provided uncurated.

The specimen was peripheral blood. The clonotype originates from a man between 35 and 55 years old with active or convalescent COVID-19. The rearrangement joined TRBV6-2 or TRBV6-3 to TRBJ1-3; TRBD1 could be the D gene, as 6 bases match. The sequence in DNA is TGTGCCAGCAGCCCTGCGGGTGGGGGCACGAGAAACACCATATATTTT. The encoded protein is CASSPAGGGTRNTIYF.